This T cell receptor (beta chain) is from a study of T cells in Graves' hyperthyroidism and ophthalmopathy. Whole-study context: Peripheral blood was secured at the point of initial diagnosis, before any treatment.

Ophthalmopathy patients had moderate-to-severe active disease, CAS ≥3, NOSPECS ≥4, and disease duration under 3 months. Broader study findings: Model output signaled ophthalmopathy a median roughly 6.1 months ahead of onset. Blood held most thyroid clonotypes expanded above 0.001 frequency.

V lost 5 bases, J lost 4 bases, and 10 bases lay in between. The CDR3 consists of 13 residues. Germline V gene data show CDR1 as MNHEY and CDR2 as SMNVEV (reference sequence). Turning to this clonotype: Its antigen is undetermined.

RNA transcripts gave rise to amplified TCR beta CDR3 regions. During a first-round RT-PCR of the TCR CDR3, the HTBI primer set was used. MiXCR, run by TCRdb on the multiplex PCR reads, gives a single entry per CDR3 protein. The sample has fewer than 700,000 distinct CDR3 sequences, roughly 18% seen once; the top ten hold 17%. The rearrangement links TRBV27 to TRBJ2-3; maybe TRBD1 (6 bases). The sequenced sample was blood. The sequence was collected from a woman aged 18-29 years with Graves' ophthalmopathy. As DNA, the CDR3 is TGTGCCAGCAGTAACAGGGCGGCAGATACGCAGTATTTT. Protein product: CASSNRAADTQYF.